This TCR beta chain was obtained from a study of T-cell memory formation after mild COVID-19. This clonotype was seen a handful of times. Its cognate antigen is unknown. Each CDR3 protein is one row after TCRdb ran MiXCR on the 5' RACE reads. Among a few hundred thousand distinct CDR3 sequences listed, 20% to 25% were seen once. Notes on the study in general: Memory from before infection featured some responding clones, which suggests cross-reactive memory joined. Clones contracting day 15 to 85 were balanced CD4/CD8; later expanders leaned CD4+.

Germline assignment: CDR1 DFQATT and CDR2 SNEGSKA (reference sequence). The CDR3 runs to 15 residues. The germline V and J ends were trimmed by 4 bases and 4 bases, with 17 bases remaining between them. Sequencing was carried out using PBMCs or a T cell subset sorted from them (not recorded which). The V call is TRBV20-1, the J call TRBJ2-1, with D perhaps TRBD1 (6 bases). This clonotype originated in an adult woman who had mild COVID-19 (a few samples of this study predate the infection). Cell type and time point are not known. The CDR3 reads CSATGQPSTYNEQFF. The CDR3 DNA is TGCAGTGCTACTGGACAGCCGTCCACGTACAATGAGCAGTTCTTC.